These 20 T cell receptor beta chains came from one sample sequenced in a study of identical twins. Via MiXCR, TCRdb re-called the 5' RACE reads, giving one row per CDR3 protein. The repertoire holds some 320,000 distinct CDR3 sequences, 10% to 15% seen once, with around 7.8% in the top ten. These data also formed part of another study, on yellow fever vaccine responses in identical twins.

The sequenced sample was CD8+ T cells sorted from blood. These receptors were taken from a woman younger than 30 in good health.

The chain employs TRBV6-4 and TRBJ2-1; D is undetermined. The CDR3 sequence is 13 residues long. Germline CDR1 MRHNA, CDR2 SNTAGT. V lost 0 bases to trimming and J lost 9 bases, with 9 bases between them. The CDR3 reads CASSDSFSGEQFF. The CDR3 DNA reads TGTGCCAGCAGTGACTCGTTCTCCGGTGAGCAGTTCTTC.

The sample holds a few counts of this clonotype. One junction end disagrees with the germline gene, perhaps due to a read error. The chain carries TRBV12-3 or TRBV12-4 and TRBJ2-4; TRBD2 matches at 10 bases. The CDR3 is 16 amino acids. The DNA for the CDR3 is TGTGCCAGCAGTCTAGCGGGAGCTCTAACCAAAAACATTCAGTACTTC. It yields the protein CASSLAGALTKNIQYF.

There are many counts of this clonotype. The rearrangement links TRBV7-9 to TRBJ1-2; D gene uncertain. V lost 5 bases and J lost 2, with 12 bases in between. Germline V gives CDR1 SEHNR, CDR2 FQNEAQ (reference sequence). The CDR3 is 14 residues long. The CDR3: CASSLDGRNYGYTF. Here the CDR3 DNA reads TGTGCCAGCAGCCTCGACGGCCGAAACTATGGCTACACCTTC.

This clonotype has at least ten counts. V is TRBV12-3 or TRBV12-4 and J is TRBJ2-1; 7 positions agree with TRBD2. The CDR3 sequence is 15 residues long. The V gene end was trimmed by 8 bases and the J gene end by 0 bases; junction bases not matched to a gene: 7. The CDR3 protein is CASRPGGSSYNEQFF. The CDR3 nucleotides are TGTGCCAGCCGCCCGGGGGGAAGCTCCTACAATGAGCAGTTCTTC.

This clonotype was seen more than once but under ten times. The chain carries TRBV3-1 and TRBJ2-1; the D is unclear. V dropped 2 bases and J dropped 4 bases, with 6 bases sitting between them. CDR1 and CDR2 from the germline V gene are LGHDT and YNNKEL (reference sequence). The CDR3 covers 13 residues. The CDR3 spells CASSQYSYNEQFF. CDR3 sequence (DNA): TGTGCCAGCAGCCAATACAGTTACAATGAGCAGTTCTTC.

This clonotype occurred a few times. The genes are TRBV6-4 and TRBJ2-3, with D possibly being TRBD2 (5 bases). This CDR3 spans 15 amino acids. The ends were cut back, 6 bases at V and 4 bases at J, with 17 bases in the middle. CDR1 and CDR2 (germline): MRHNA, SNTAGT. The CDR3 loop is CASSYVFGGSDTQYF. CDR3 DNA: TGTGCCAGCAGCTATGTTTTCGGAGGTTCAGATACGCAGTATTTT.

This clonotype showed up many times. This sequence joins TRBV12-3 or TRBV12-4 and TRBJ2-2, with 10 bases aligning to TRBD1. The V gene end was trimmed by 6 bases and the J gene end by 3 bases; junction bases not matched to a gene: 4. This CDR3 region has 15 residues. The CDR3 nucleotides are TGTGCCAGCAGCACCGGGACAGGGGACACCGGGGAGCTGTTTTTT. Its protein product is CASSTGTGDTGELFF.

This clonotype has more than one count but fewer than ten. V usage is TRBV7-6 and J usage is TRBJ2-1; D is perhaps TRBD2 (5 bases). Trimming took 2 bases from V and 5 from J, leaving 10 bases between them. Germline assignment: CDR1 SGHVS and CDR2 FNYEAQ. The length of the CDR3 is 14 residues. The CDR3 is CASSLWGVNNEQFF. In DNA form, the CDR3 reads TGTGCCAGCAGCTTATGGGGAGTTAACAATGAGCAGTTCTTC.

This clonotype has just a few counts. The chain combines TRBV7-9 with TRBJ2-6; D is ambiguous. Germline CDR1 is SEHNR and CDR2 is FQNEAQ (reference sequence). The V end lost 5 bases, the J end lost 4 bases, and 12 bases lay between the germline ends. This CDR3 has 15 amino acids. CDR3 loop: CASSVDQSGANVLTF. The CDR3, as DNA: TGTGCCAGCAGCGTAGACCAGTCGGGGGCCAACGTCCTGACTTTC.

This clonotype was seen only a few times. The rearrangement links TRBV13 to TRBJ2-5, with 7 bases lining up with TRBD1. V shed 5 bases and J 2 bases; nucleotides not matched to a gene: 8. Germline CDR1 is PRHDT and CDR2 is FYEKMQ (reference sequence). This CDR3 comprises 15 residues. The CDR3 nucleotides are TGTGCCAGCAGCGGCCCCGGGACAGAACAAGAGACCCAGTACTTC. This translates into CASSGPGTEQETQYF.

This clonotype appeared many times. The chain joins TRBV12-3 or TRBV12-4 to TRBJ2-5, with TRBD2 matching over 10 bases. The CDR3 runs to 15 residues. V lost 5 bases, J lost 5 bases, and 8 bases stayed unmatched. Here the CDR3 DNA reads TGTGCCAGCAGTCCAAGCGGGAGGGCCGGGGAGACCCAGTACTTC. Its translation is CASSPSGRAGETQYF.

This chain links TRBV15 with TRBJ2-3; 9 positions agree with TRBD2. This CDR3 has 13 amino acids. V shed 9 bases and J 8 bases; nucleotides not matched to a gene: 9. From germline, CDR1 is LNHNV and CDR2 YYDKDF (reference sequence). CDR3 loop: CATDVAGDGTQYF. CDR3 nucleotide sequence: TGTGCCACAGACGTAGCGGGAGATGGTACGCAGTATTTT. Using reference TRBV15 and TRBJ2-3 for the parts outside the CDR3, the full variable domain is DAMVIQNPRYQVTQFGKPVTLSCSQTLNHNVMYWYQQKSSQAPKLLFHYYDKDFNNEADTPDNFQSRRPNTSFCFLDIRSPGLGDTAMYLCATDVAGDGTQYFGPGTRLTVL.

The chain uses TRBV24-1 and TRBJ1-2; perhaps TRBD1 as D (6 bases). The CDR3 sequence is 14 residues long. Per germline, CDR1 KGHDR and CDR2 SFDVKD. V was trimmed by 3 bases and J by 5 bases, leaving 12 bases between them. The CDR3 protein is CATSDNNQGYGYTF. Here the CDR3 DNA reads TGTGCCACCAGTGATAACAACCAGGGGTATGGCTACACCTTC.

The sample holds a few counts of this clonotype. The rearrangement links TRBV9 to TRBJ2-7, with 8 bases aligning to TRBD1. Looked up from germline, CDR1 is SGDLS and CDR2 is YYNGEE. This CDR3 has 15 amino acids. With V trimmed by 0 bases and J by 2 bases, 4 bases remained unmatched. The CDR3 bases are TGTGCCAGCAGCGTAGAGGCAGGGGGCCCCTACGAGCAGTACTTC. Translating it yields CASSVEAGGPYEQYF.

This clonotype was picked up a small number of times. V usage is TRBV13 and J usage is TRBJ2-3; unclear D gene. The V gene lost 0 bases and the J gene lost 8 bases, with 9 bases spanning the gap. The CDR3 runs 13 residues. CDR1 and CDR2 from the germline V gene are PRHDT and FYEKMQ (reference sequence). In DNA form, the CDR3 reads TGTGCCAGCAGCTTAGGGACCCCAGGTACGCAGTATTTT. This translates into CASSLGTPGTQYF.

The chain couples TRBV27 to TRBJ2-7; D ambiguous. CDR1 is MNHEY, CDR2 SMNVEV, per germline (reference sequence). The ends were cut back, 8 bases at V and 0 bases at J, with 14 bases in the middle. The CDR3 has 14 amino acids. The CDR3 coding sequence is TGTGCCAGCGCCCCACAGAGAAACTCCTACGAGCAGTACTTC. The encoded protein is CASAPQRNSYEQYF.

This clonotype has a handful of counts. The V gene is TRBV28, the J gene TRBJ2-2; D possibly matches TRBD1 or TRBD2 (5 bases each). With 3 bases removed from V and 7 bases from J, the gap between germline ends came to 18 bases. The CDR3 has 16 amino acids. The germline CDR1 and CDR2 sequences are MDHEN and SYDVKM. The CDR3: CASSLEVTGQGGELFF. The CDR3 DNA reads TGTGCCAGCAGTTTGGAAGTGACGGGGCAGGGCGGGGAGCTGTTTTTT. Together with reference TRBV28 and TRBJ2-2, the CDR3 gives the full variable domain: DVKVTQSSRYLVKRTGEKVFLECVQDMDHENMFWYRQDPGLGLRLIYFSYDVKMKEKGDIPEGYSVSREKKERFSLILESASTNQTSMYLCASSLEVTGQGGELFFGEGSRLTVL.

This clonotype has only a few counts. V gene TRBV24-1 combines with J gene TRBJ2-3; D is ambiguous. With 1 base removed from V and 0 bases from J, the gap between germline ends came to 4 bases. Germline V gene sequence: CDR1 KGHDR, CDR2 SFDVKD. This CDR3 is built from 14 residues. In DNA, the CDR3 is TGTGCCACCAGTGATTTAGACAGCACAGATACGCAGTATTTT. This translates into CATSDLDSTDTQYF.

The V call is TRBV2, the J call TRBJ2-7; the match to TRBD2 covers 13 bases. Per germline, CDR1 SNHLY and CDR2 FYNNEI. The trim removed 5 bases at V and 6 bases at J, leaving 1 base unmatched. The length of the CDR3 is 13 residues. The CDR3 DNA reads TGTGCCAGCAGTAGACTAGCGGGAGGCGAGCAGTACTTC. It is translated as CASSRLAGGEQYF.

This chain links TRBV12-3 or TRBV12-4 with TRBJ1-2; D is unclear. The CDR3 has 14 amino acids. V was shortened by 7 bases and J by 4 bases, with 16 bases between the two germline ends. The DNA of the CDR3 is TGTGCCAGCACGGACGGACCGGTACCCTATGGCTACACCTTC. Its translation is CASTDGPVPYGYTF.